Shown below are 20 T cell receptor beta chains from a single sample sequenced in a study of brain metastases from non-small cell lung cancer. This table comes from immunoSEQ multiplex PCR, and its TCRdb copy is limited to in-frame clones, with some not included. The table has fewer than 9,500 clones, around four fifths seen once. Sequencing was performed on primary lung tumor tissue. The receptor source for this set is a donor aged 40 or over with non-small cell lung cancer.

Of note for this clone: Germline and junction disagree at one end, which may indicate a read error. This chain links TRBV9 with TRBJ1-2, with a possible D match to TRBD1 (6 bases). CDR3 size: 14 residues. The germline V gene has CDR1 SGDLS and CDR2 YYNGEE. The CDR3 DNA reads TGTGCCAGCAGCCCCCGGGGGGGCAACTATGGCTATACCTTC. Its translation: CASSPRGGNYGYTF.

The chain uses TRBV4-1 and TRBJ2-1, with 13 bases that match TRBD2. With 4 bases clipped from V and 10 bases from J, the junction kept 10 bases outside the gene matches. Germline lookup yields CDR1 MGHRA and CDR2 YSYEKL. The CDR3 spans 16 residues. This CDR3 reads CASSPGGTSGAKEQFF. CDR3 DNA sequence: TGCGCCAGCAGCCCCGGGGGGACTAGCGGGGCAAAGGAGCAGTTCTTC.

This clone showed up just a few times. V usage is TRBV27 and J usage is TRBJ2-7; TRBD2 is a possible D gene (7 bases). The CDR3 has 13 residues. The germline V gene has CDR1 MNHEY and CDR2 SMNVEV (reference sequence). V shed 4 bases and J shed 5 bases, with 12 bases lying between them. The CDR3 DNA reads as TGTGCCAGCAGTTCGTGGGGGGGCAACGAGCAGTACTTC. It codes for CASSSWGGNEQYF.

The chain has TRBV4-2 and TRBJ2-1; no firm D call. V lost 1 base and J lost 0, with 7 bases in between. Per the germline V gene, CDR1 is LGHNA and CDR2 is YNFKEQ. CDR3 length: 15 residues. CDR3 sequence (DNA): TGTGCCAGCAGCCAAGGCCGGTCCTCCTACAATGAGCAGTTCTTC. Protein product: CASSQGRSSYNEQFF.

The chain recombines TRBV15 with TRBJ1-4, with D unresolved. Germline assignment: CDR1 LNHNV and CDR2 YYDKDF (reference sequence). Trimming left V 2 bases short and J 8 bases short, with 18 bases between. There are 16 residues in the CDR3. CDR3 sequence reads: CATSRRSLGSGEKLFF. The CDR3 DNA sequence: TGTGCCACCAGCAGACGATCCCTAGGGTCAGGAGAAAAACTGTTTTTT.

The chain employs TRBV7-2 and TRBJ2-3; 16 bases line up with TRBD2. V lost 5 bases to trimming and J lost 5 bases; unmatched junction nucleotides: 10. This CDR3 has 18 amino acids. Germline-derived CDR1 and CDR2 are SGHTA and FQGNSA. CDR3 coding DNA: TGTGCCAGCAGCCCCCGGGGGACTAGCGGGGGGGCCGTAGATACGCAGTATTTT. Translation gives CASSPRGTSGGAVDTQYF.

CDR3 sequence: CASSLDRAGETQYF. CDR3 nucleotides: TGTGCCAGCAGCTTGGACAGGGCGGGTGAGACCCAGTACTTC. This sequence joins TRBV7-2 and TRBJ2-5; 8 nucleotides match TRBD1. V shed 3 bases and J 5 bases; nucleotides not matched to a gene: 5. The CDR3 covers 14 residues. Germline CDR1 is SGHTA and CDR2 is FQGNSA.

This clone was counted only a few times. The chain is built from TRBV27 and TRBJ1-2; tentative D call: TRBD1 (6 bases). CDR1 is MNHEY, CDR2 SMNVEV, per germline (reference sequence). V was trimmed by 5 bases and J by 0 bases, leaving 10 bases between them. The CDR3 loop spans 14 amino acids. CDR3: CASSLTGANYGYTF. The CDR3 DNA is TGTGCCAGCAGTCTGACAGGCGCTAACTATGGCTACACCTTC.

V usage is TRBV7-2 and J usage is TRBJ2-3; TRBD2 aligns across 10 bases. This CDR3 contains 15 residues. The V gene's germline CDR1 is SGHTA and CDR2 FQGNSA. V shed 3 bases, J shed 1 base, and the junction held 1 base outside the gene matches. The CDR3 is CASSFTSGGTDTQYF. In DNA form, the CDR3 reads TGTGCCAGCAGCTTCACTAGCGGGGGCACAGATACGCAGTATTTT.

The J gene is TRBJ2-7, the V gene TRBV5-1; D possibly uses TRBD1 or TRBD2 (6 bases each). CDR3 length: 13 amino acids. V lost 5 bases to trimming and J lost 9 bases, with 18 bases between them. Germline V gene sequence: CDR1 SGHRS, CDR2 YFSETQ. CDR3 residues: CASRQQGLEGQYF. The CDR3 coding sequence is TGCGCCAGCAGACAACAGGGACTGGAGGGGCAGTACTTC.

This clone was recorded once. This rearrangement joins TRBV7-2 to TRBJ1-1; D unresolved. Germline CDR1 is SGHTA and CDR2 is FQGNSA. V lost 1 base and J 4 bases, leaving 16 bases between the germline ends. This CDR3 has 16 amino acids. CDR3 sequence: CASSLVASFEGTEAFF. DNA of the CDR3: TGTGCCAGCAGCTTAGTGGCTTCCTTCGAGGGCACTGAAGCTTTCTTT.

Of note for this clone: Additional DNA sequences in this sample encode the identical CDR3. The rearrangement joins TRBV4-3 to TRBJ1-4, with D perhaps TRBD1 (6 bases). V lost 2 bases to trimming and J lost 8 bases, with 18 bases between them. The CDR3 is 16 residues long. Germline CDR1 is LGHNA and CDR2 is YSLEER. The CDR3 is CASSQIPGGLGEKLFF. The CDR3 DNA follows: TGCGCCAGCAGCCAAATCCCGGGGGGCCTGGGGGAAAAACTGTTTTTT.

V is TRBV7-2 and J is TRBJ1-3, with D perhaps TRBD1 (6 bases). The germline gives CDR1 SGHTA, CDR2 FQGNSA. This CDR3 comprises 16 residues. Trimming removed 5 bases at V and 0 bases at J, with 14 bases between. CDR3 protein: CASSPFLRGSGNTIYF. CDR3 DNA: TGTGCCAGCAGCCCCTTTCTCAGGGGCTCTGGAAACACCATATATTTT.

The rearrangement uses TRBV11-1 and TRBJ2-7; TRBD1 matches 7 bases. CDR1 and CDR2 (germline): SGHAT, FQDESV (reference sequence). The CDR3 extends over 16 amino acids. Trimming at V came to 5 bases and at J to 1 base, leaving 11 bases not matched to a gene. CDR3 sequence: CASSIHFGTASYEQYF. CDR3 sequence (DNA): TGTGCCAGCAGCATACATTTCGGGACAGCATCCTACGAGCAGTACTTC.

The sample holds a few counts of this clone. The V call is TRBV12-3 or TRBV12-4, the J call TRBJ1-2; D not certain. CDR3 length: 13 amino acids. Trimming took 4 bases from V and 3 from J, leaving 9 bases between them. The CDR3: CASSSSGDYGYTF. The CDR3 nucleotides read TGTGCCAGCAGTTCCAGTGGGGACTATGGCTACACCTTC.

The chain recombines TRBV5-4 with TRBJ1-2; tentative D call: TRBD1 (5 bases). The CDR3 contains 16 residues. CDR1 is SGHNT and CDR2 is YYREEE in the germline V gene (reference sequence). V lost 1 base to trimming and J lost 0 bases, with 13 bases between them. CDR3 region: CASSLRRVNTNYGYTF. The CDR3 DNA is TGTGCCAGCAGCTTGCGCAGGGTCAACACTAACTATGGCTACACCTTC.

V is TRBV5-1 and J is TRBJ1-1; unclear D gene. Trimming removed 0 bases from V and 5 bases from J, with 14 bases in between. Germline CDR1 SGHRS, CDR2 YFSETQ. This CDR3 is built from 15 residues. The CDR3 sequence: CASSLGQGGGTEAFF. The CDR3, as DNA: TGCGCCAGCAGCTTGGGACAAGGTGGTGGGACTGAAGCTTTCTTT. Drawing the rest from reference TRBV5-1 and TRBJ1-1, the complete variable domain is KAGVTQTPRYLIKTRGQQVTLSCSPISGHRSVSWYQQTPGQGLQFLFEYFSETQRNKGNFPGRFSGRQFSNSRSEMNVSTLELGDSALYLCASSLGQGGGTEAFFGQGTRLTVV.

The J gene is TRBJ2-7, the V gene TRBV29-1; 7 nucleotides align to TRBD2. Per the germline V gene, CDR1 is SQVTM and CDR2 is ANQGSEA. V shed 6 bases, J shed 6 bases, and the junction held 8 bases outside the gene matches. This CDR3 spans 12 amino acids. The CDR3 DNA reads TGCAGCGTGGGAGCGGGGTTTAGCGAGCAGTACTTC. Residues: CSVGAGFSEQYF.

The V gene is TRBV15, the J gene TRBJ2-3; D unclear. Trimming cost V 4 bases and J 2 bases, with 4 bases left between them. The germline CDR1 and CDR2 sequences are LNHNV and YYDKDF (reference sequence). This CDR3 is built from 12 residues. The CDR3 DNA sequence: TGTGCCACCAGCAAATACACAGATACGCAGTATTTT. It specifies CATSKYTDTQYF.

This chain uses TRBV7-2 with TRBJ1-2, with 11 bases fitting TRBD1. V lost 3 bases to trimming and J lost 4 bases; unmatched junction nucleotides: 13. Looked up from germline, CDR1 is SGHTA and CDR2 is FQGNSA. CDR3 size: 18 residues. For the CDR3, the DNA is TGTGCCAGCAGCTTGGCCGTAGTAGGGACAGGGGGAGTCTATGGCTACACCTTC. Translating it yields CASSLAVVGTGGVYGYTF.